A single sample gave rise to the 2 T cell receptor beta chains below, sequenced in a study of cytomegalovirus exposure and HLA in healthy donors. The primer mix had 60 Vbeta and 13 Jbeta primers. Measured with immunoSEQ multiplex PCR; TCRdb has only the in-frame clones, and not every one. This sample has hundreds of thousands of clones, with about 70% found just once. Sequenced sample: PBMCs. These TCRs come from a man aged 35-49 years in good health and CMV-seropositive.

The genes are TRBV5-7 and TRBJ2-7; a weak D match, TRBD2 (6 bases). TRBV5-7 is an ORF; its function is uncertain. Between the trimmed V and J ends, which lost 0 bases and 3 bases, there was a span of 10 bases. This CDR3 spans 14 amino acids. CDR3 coding DNA: TGTGCCAGCAGCTTGGTGGGACTGTACTACGAGCAGTACTTC. This gives the protein CASSLVGLYYEQYF.

V and J are TRBV9 and TRBJ2-2, with 7 bases fitting TRBD1. Germline V gene sequence: CDR1 SGDLS, CDR2 YYNGEE. The CDR3 runs to 16 residues. V was pared by 3 bases and J by 3 bases, with 8 bases of the junction left unmatched. The CDR3: CASSAAGRGHTGELFF. The DNA for the CDR3 is TGTGCCAGCAGCGCTGCCGGAAGGGGGCACACCGGGGAGCTGTTTTTT.